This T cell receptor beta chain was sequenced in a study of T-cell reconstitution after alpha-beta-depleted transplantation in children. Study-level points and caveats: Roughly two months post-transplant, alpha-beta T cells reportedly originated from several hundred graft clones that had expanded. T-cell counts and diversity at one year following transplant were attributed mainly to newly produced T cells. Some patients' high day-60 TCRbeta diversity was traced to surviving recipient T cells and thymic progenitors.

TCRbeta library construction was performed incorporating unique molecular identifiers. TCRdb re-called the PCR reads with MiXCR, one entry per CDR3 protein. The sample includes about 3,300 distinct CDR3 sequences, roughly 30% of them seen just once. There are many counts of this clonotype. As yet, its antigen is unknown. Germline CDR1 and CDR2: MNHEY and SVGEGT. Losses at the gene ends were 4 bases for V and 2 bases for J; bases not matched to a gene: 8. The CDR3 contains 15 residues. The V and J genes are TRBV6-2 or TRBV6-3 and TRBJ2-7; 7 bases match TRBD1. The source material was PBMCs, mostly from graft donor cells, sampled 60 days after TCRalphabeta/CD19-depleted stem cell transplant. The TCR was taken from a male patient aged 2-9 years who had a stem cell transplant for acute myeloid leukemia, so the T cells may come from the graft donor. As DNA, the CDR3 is TGTGCCAGCAGTTTCCCGACAGGGTCCGCCTACGAGCAGTACTTC. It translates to CASSFPTGSAYEQYF.